This T cell receptor beta chain stems from a study of blood T cell repertoires in COVID-19. Overall study: PBMCs, B-cell-depleted T cells, or T cells were the source of the cDNA or gDNA that made up the material.

How the authors handled the data: Amplification of reference gene primers provided the estimated nucleated cell counts. TCRdb keeps only in-frame clones here, not all; method: immunoSEQ multiplex PCR. V and J calls plus clone size are reproduced from that table; the DNA served to infer D and trimming. The sample carries approximately 240,000 clones, around 90% recorded once. Seattle patients were enrolled while actively infected and followed longitudinally. The CDR3 length is 16 residues. V lost 2 bases and J lost 6; bases outside the gene matches: 7. CDR1 and CDR2 from the germline V gene are SGHTA and FQGNSA.

This TCR was sampled from a man aged 25 to 45 with COVID-19, enrolled during active disease. Sequencing was done on a sample of peripheral blood. The chain couples TRBV7-2 to TRBJ1-5; 10 nucleotides line up with TRBD1. The CDR3 is CASSLRTGGTSQPQHF. CDR3 coding DNA: TGTGCCAGCAGCTTACGGACAGGGGGGACTAGTCAGCCCCAGCATTTT.